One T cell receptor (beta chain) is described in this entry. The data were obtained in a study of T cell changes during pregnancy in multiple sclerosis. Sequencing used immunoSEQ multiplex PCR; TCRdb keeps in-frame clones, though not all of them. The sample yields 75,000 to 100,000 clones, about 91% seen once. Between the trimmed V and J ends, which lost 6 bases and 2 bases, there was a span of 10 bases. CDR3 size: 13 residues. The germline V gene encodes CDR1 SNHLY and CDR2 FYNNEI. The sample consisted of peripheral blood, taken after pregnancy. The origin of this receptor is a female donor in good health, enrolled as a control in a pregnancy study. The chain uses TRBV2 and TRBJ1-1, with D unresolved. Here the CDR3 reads CASSAAVNTEAFF. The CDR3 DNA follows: TGTGCCAGCAGCGCGGCAGTCAACACTGAAGCTTTCTTT.